One and the same sample provided the 18 T cell receptor beta chains below, sequenced in a study of beta chain features in type 1 diabetes. Study conclusions and caveats: Moderate but significant shortening of TCRB CDR3s was recorded in all four CD4+ subsets from Type 1 diabetes patients.

These receptors have no known antigen. Every bit of the isolated RNA underwent reverse transcription, so sequencing read expressed TCRB transcripts. Sequencing was performed with immunoSEQ multiplex PCR; in TCRdb, only in-frame clones are kept and a portion is missing. The data show about 150,000 clones, approximately 8.4% seen once. The sample was central memory CD4+ T cells from blood. The receptors shown here come from a man between 18 and 35 years old with type 1 diabetes.

The rearrangement joins TRBV28 to TRBJ1-4; 7 nucleotides agree with TRBD1. CDR1 and CDR2 from the germline V gene are MDHEN and SYDVKM. V dropped 3 bases and J dropped 6; count of bases not matched to a gene: 4. CDR3 length: 14 residues. This chain's CDR3 is CASSFPTGDEKLFF. The CDR3 DNA reads as TGTGCCAGCAGTTTCCCCACAGGGGATGAAAAACTGTTTTTT.

The chain recombines TRBV7-2 with TRBJ2-2; no clear D gene. The CDR3 totals 13 residues. Trimming removed 1 base from V and 6 bases from J, with 6 bases in between. Per germline, CDR1 SGHTA and CDR2 FQGNSA. The chain's CDR3 is CASSLGPSGELFF. The CDR3 nucleotides are TGTGCCAGCAGCTTAGGGCCTTCCGGGGAGCTGTTTTTT.

This clone was counted between two and nine times. The chain links TRBV7-9 to TRBJ1-1, with TRBD1 as a possible D gene (6 bases). CDR3 length: 12 residues. Germline loops: CDR1 SEHNR, CDR2 FQNEAQ (reference sequence). V lost 6 bases, J lost 7 bases, and 12 bases lay in between. The CDR3 protein is CASRRLRGEAFF. As DNA, the CDR3 is TGTGCCAGCAGACGGCTCAGGGGTGAAGCTTTCTTT.

The rearrangement uses TRBV5-4 and TRBJ2-7; tentatively, D is TRBD1 (6 bases). Germline V gene data show CDR1 as SGHNT and CDR2 as YYREEE (reference sequence). V shed 2 bases and J shed 5 bases, with 17 bases lying between them. This CDR3 has 15 residues. The CDR3 DNA reads as TGTGCCAGCAGCTTCTCCTCAACAGGGATCAACGAGCAGTACTTC. Its protein is CASSFSSTGINEQYF.

The chain couples TRBV7-8 to TRBJ2-1; 11 bases match TRBD2. V gave up 5 bases and J gave up 8 bases; unmatched junction bases: 8. Germline V lookup: CDR1 SGHVS, CDR2 FQNEAQ. The length of the CDR3 is 15 residues. The CDR3 DNA follows: TGTGCCAGCAGCCTTCGTAGCGGGAGGGCTGATGAGCAGTTCTTC. It codes for CASSLRSGRADEQFF.

CDR3 nucleotide sequence: TGCGCCAGCAGCCAAGGACTAGGGGGGATTTCGGAGACCCAGTACTTC. Translating gives CASSQGLGGISETQYF. This chain links TRBV5-1 with TRBJ2-5; D possibly corresponds to TRBD2 (7 bases). V was clipped by 4 bases and J by 5 bases, with 21 bases between them. The CDR3 extends over 16 amino acids. Germline V CDR1 and CDR2: SGHRS, YFSETQ.

There are a few counts of this clone. The CDR3 reads CSAYTGSEYEQYF. CDR3 nucleotides: TGCAGTGCTTATACGGGGTCAGAGTACGAGCAGTACTTC. The rearrangement uses TRBV29-1 and TRBJ2-7, with D possibly being TRBD2 (5 bases). Germline V CDR1 and CDR2: SQVTM, ANQGSEA. This CDR3 has 13 residues.

The rearrangement links TRBV9 to TRBJ2-1, with D possibly matching TRBD2 (6 bases). Trimming cost V 3 bases and J 9 bases, with 16 bases left between them. Germline V gene sequence: CDR1 SGDLS, CDR2 YYNGEE. The CDR3 extends over 14 amino acids. In nucleotides, the CDR3 is TGTGCCAGCAGCGCCAGACTAGTTTTCAGTGAGCAGTTCTTC. Amino acids: CASSARLVFSEQFF.

The J gene is TRBJ2-7, the V gene TRBV7-2; tentative D call: TRBD1 (6 bases). In germline, CDR1 is SGHTA, CDR2 FQGNSA. CDR3 length: 14 amino acids. V was pared by 1 base and J by 7 bases, with 14 bases between. The CDR3 region is CASSLDFRGAEQYF. The CDR3 DNA is TGTGCCAGCAGCTTAGATTTCAGGGGCGCGGAGCAGTACTTC. Filled out from reference TRBV7-2 and TRBJ2-7, the complete variable domain reads GAGVSQSPSNKVTEKGKDVELRCDPISGHTALYWYRQSLGQGLEFLIYFQGNSAPDKSGLPSDRFSAERTGGSVSTLTIQRTQQEDSAVYLCASSLDFRGAEQYFGPGTRLTVT.

This clone was counted a few times. V gene TRBV30 combines with J gene TRBJ2-7, with 12 bases identical to TRBD2. CDR1 and CDR2 (germline): GTSNPN, SVGIG (reference sequence). V was clipped by 1 base and J by 3 bases; unmatched bases: 4. This CDR3 has 15 amino acids. The CDR3 DNA reads as TGTGCCTGGAGTGCTTGGACTAGCGGGGACTACGAGCAGTACTTC. Translation gives CAWSAWTSGDYEQYF.

The chain joins TRBV9 to TRBJ1-1; the D is unclear. CDR3 size: 14 residues. Germline-derived CDR1 and CDR2 are SGDLS and YYNGEE. V gave up 0 bases and J gave up 0 bases, with 6 bases separating them. DNA for the CDR3: TGTGCCAGCAGCGTAGGAGTCCTGAACACTGAAGCTTTCTTT. Amino acids: CASSVGVLNTEAFF.

The chain couples TRBV6-4 to TRBJ2-6, with D possibly being TRBD2 (6 bases). Germline loops: CDR1 MRHNA, CDR2 SNTAGT. The length of the CDR3 is 14 residues. Trimming removed 5 bases at V and 6 bases at J, with 11 bases between. The CDR3 sequence is CASSLTGEANVLTF. In DNA form, the CDR3 reads TGTGCCAGCAGTTTGACGGGGGAGGCCAACGTCCTGACTTTC.

V usage is TRBV28 and J usage is TRBJ2-1; D perhaps matches TRBD1 (5 bases). This CDR3 spans 12 amino acids. Trimming took off 2 bases at V and 10 bases at J, with 9 bases between the two ends. CDR1 is MDHEN, CDR2 SYDVKM, per germline. CDR3 nucleotides: TGTGCCAGCAGTTTAGAAGGACACGAGCAGTTCTTC. This gives the protein CASSLEGHEQFF.

This clone occurred many times. The V call is TRBV18, the J call TRBJ2-7; TRBD2 matches at 8 bases. V lost 1 base to trimming and J lost 0 bases; unmatched junction nucleotides: 8. The CDR3 consists of 17 residues. Germline assignment: CDR1 KGHSH and CDR2 LQKENI. In DNA form, the CDR3 reads TGTGCCAGCTCACCACTAACTAGCGGACTGAGCTCCTACGAGCAGTACTTC. It codes for CASSPLTSGLSSYEQYF.

This clone was recorded a few times. V usage is TRBV29-1 and J usage is TRBJ2-1; TRBD2 aligns across 7 bases. V gave up 5 bases and J gave up 8 bases; unmatched junction bases: 9. Germline-derived CDR1 and CDR2 are SQVTM and ANQGSEA. This CDR3 comprises 13 residues. DNA for the CDR3: TGCAGCGTTATAGCGGGTGAGACCTATGAGCAGTTCTTC. It encodes CSVIAGETYEQFF.

In this sample, this clone turned up a few times. The J gene is TRBJ1-3, the V gene TRBV18; TRBD1 aligns across 7 bases. Trimming at V came to 2 bases and at J to 0 bases, leaving 4 bases not matched to a gene. The germline V gene has CDR1 KGHSH and CDR2 LQKENI. The CDR3 covers 16 residues. CDR3 DNA sequence: TGTGCCAGCTCACCATACGGGACAGCCTCTGGAAACACCATATATTTT. Its protein product is CASSPYGTASGNTIYF.

This chain links TRBV4-2 with TRBJ2-1; D is undetermined. The CDR3 length is 17 residues. CDR1 is LGHNA, CDR2 YNFKEQ, per germline. V gave up 1 base and J gave up 0 bases, with 13 bases separating them. The CDR3 nucleotides read TGTGCCAGCAGCCAAGTTTCAGCAGGATTCTCCTACAATGAGCAGTTCTTC. This gives the protein CASSQVSAGFSYNEQFF.

The rearrangement links TRBV28 to TRBJ2-1; the match to TRBD2 covers 7 bases. The CDR3 totals 14 residues. CDR1 MDHEN and CDR2 SYDVKM come from the germline V gene. V lost 2 bases and J lost 7; bases outside the gene matches: 5. The CDR3 DNA follows: TGTGCCAGCAGTTTAGGCGGGAGTTTAAATGAGCAGTTCTTC. This gives the protein CASSLGGSLNEQFF.